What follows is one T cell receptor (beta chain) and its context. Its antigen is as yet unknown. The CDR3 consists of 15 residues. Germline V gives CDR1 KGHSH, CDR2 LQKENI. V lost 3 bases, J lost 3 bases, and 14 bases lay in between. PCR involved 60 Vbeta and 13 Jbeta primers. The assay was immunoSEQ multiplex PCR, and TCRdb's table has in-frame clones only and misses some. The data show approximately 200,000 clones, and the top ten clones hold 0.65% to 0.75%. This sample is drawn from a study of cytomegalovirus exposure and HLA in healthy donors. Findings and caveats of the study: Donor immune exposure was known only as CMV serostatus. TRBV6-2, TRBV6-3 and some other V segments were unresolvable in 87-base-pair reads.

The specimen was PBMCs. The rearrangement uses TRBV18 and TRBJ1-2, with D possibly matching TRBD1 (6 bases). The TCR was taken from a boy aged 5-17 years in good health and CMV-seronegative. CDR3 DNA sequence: TGTGCCAGCTCACCCCAGGGGAGTTCGGACTATGGCTACACCTTC. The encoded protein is CASSPQGSSDYGYTF.